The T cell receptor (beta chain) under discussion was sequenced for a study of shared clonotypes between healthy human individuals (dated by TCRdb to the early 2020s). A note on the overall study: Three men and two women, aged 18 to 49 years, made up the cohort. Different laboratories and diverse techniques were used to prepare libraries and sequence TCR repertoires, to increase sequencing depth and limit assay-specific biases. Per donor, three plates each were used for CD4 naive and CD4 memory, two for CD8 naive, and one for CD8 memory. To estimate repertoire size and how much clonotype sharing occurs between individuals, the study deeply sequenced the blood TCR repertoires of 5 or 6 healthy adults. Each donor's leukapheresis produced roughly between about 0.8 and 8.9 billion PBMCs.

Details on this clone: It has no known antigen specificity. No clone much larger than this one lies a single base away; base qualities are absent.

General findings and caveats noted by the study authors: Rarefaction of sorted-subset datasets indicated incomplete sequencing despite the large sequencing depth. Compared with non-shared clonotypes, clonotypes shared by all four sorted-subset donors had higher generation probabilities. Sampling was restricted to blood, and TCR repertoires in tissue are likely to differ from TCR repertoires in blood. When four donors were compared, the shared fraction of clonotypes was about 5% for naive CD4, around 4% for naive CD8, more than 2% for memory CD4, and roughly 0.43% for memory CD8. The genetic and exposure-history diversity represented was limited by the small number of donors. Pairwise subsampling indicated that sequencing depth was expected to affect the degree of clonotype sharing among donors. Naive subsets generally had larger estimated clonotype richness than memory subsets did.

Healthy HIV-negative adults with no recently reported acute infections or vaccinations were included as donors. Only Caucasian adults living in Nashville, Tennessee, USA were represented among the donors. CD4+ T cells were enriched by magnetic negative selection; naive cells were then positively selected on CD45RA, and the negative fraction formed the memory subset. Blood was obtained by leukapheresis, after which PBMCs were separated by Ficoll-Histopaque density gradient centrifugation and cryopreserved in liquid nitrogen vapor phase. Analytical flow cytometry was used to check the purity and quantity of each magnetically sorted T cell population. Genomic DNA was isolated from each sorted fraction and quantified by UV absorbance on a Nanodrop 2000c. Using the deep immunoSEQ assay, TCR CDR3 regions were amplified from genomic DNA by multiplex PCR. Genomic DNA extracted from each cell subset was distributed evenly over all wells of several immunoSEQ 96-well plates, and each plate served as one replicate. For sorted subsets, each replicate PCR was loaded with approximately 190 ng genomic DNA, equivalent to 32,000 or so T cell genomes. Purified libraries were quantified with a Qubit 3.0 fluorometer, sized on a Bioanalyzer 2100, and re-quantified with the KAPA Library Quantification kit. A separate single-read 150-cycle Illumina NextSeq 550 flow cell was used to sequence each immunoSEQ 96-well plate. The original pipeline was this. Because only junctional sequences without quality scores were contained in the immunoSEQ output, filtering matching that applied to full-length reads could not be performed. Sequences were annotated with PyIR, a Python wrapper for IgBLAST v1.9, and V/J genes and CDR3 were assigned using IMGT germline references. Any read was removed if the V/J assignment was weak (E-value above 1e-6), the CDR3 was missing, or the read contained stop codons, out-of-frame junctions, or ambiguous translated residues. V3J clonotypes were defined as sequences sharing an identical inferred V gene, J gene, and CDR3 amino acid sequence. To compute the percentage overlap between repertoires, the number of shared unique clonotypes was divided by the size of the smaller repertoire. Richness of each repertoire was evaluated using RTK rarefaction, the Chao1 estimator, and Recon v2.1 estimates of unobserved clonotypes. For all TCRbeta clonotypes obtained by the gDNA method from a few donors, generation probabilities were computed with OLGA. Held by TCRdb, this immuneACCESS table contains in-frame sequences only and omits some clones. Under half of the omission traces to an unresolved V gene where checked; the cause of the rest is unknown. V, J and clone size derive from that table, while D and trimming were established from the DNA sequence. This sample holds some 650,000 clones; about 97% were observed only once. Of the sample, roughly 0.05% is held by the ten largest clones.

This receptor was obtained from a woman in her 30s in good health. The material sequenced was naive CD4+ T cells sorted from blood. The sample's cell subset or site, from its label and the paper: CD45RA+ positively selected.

The CDR3 protein sequence reads: CASSRDGQGALGYTF. DNA sequence: TGTGCCAGCAGCCGGGATGGTCAGGGGGCGCTCGGCTACACCTTC. The chain employs TRBV5-4 and TRBJ1-2, with 8 bases in between that match TRBD1. The germline V gene (reference sequence) specifies SGHNT as CDR1 and YYREEE as CDR2. The CDR3 holds 15 amino acids from the cysteine to the phenylalanine. Just CDR3 DNA is preserved here, 45 bases in frame from base 1. V ends up 4 bases short and J 8 bases short, with an unmatched junction base count of 13.